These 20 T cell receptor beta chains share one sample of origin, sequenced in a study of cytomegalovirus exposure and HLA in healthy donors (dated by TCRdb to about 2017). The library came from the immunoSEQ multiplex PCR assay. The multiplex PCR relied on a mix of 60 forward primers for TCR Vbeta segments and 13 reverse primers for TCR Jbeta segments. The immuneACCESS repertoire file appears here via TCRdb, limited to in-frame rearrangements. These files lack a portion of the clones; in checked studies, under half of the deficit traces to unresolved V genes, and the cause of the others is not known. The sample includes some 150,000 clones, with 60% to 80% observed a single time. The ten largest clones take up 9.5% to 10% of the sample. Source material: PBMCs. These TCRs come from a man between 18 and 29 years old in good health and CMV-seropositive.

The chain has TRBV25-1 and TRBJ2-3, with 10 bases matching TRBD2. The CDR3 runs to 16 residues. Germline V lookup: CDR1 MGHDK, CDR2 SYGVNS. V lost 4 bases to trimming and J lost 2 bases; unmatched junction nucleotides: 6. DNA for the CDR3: TGTGCCAGCAGTGCAGTAGCGGGGGGACTCACAGATACGCAGTATTTT. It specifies CASSAVAGGLTDTQYF. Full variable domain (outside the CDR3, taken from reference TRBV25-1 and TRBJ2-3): EADIYQTPRYLVIGTGKKITLECSQTMGHDKMYWYQQDPGMELHLIHYSYGVNSTEKGDLSSESTVSRIRTEHFPLTLESARPSHTSQYLCASSAVAGGLTDTQYFGPGTRLTVL.

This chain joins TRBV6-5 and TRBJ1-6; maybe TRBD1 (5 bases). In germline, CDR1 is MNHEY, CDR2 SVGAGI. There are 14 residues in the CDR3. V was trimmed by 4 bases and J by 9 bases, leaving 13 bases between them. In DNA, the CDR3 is TGTGCCAGCAGTTGGGGCAATGTAGGTTCACCCCTCCACTTT. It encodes CASSWGNVGSPLHF.

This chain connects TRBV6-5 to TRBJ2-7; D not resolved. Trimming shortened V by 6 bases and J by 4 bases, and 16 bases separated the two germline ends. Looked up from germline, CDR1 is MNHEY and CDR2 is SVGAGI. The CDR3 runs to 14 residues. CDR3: CASRPYSSLYEQYF. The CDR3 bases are TGTGCCAGCAGACCCTATAGCAGCCTATACGAGCAGTACTTC.

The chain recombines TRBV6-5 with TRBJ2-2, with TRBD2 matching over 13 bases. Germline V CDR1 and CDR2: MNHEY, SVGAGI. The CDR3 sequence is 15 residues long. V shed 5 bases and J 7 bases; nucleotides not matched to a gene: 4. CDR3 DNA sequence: TGTGCCAGCAGTGTCGGACTAGCGGGAGTCGGGGAGCTGTTTTTT. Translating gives CASSVGLAGVGELFF.

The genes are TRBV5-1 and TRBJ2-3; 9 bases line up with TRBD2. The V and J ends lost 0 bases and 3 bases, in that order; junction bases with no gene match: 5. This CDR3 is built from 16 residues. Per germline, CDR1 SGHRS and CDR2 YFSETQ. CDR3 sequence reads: CASSLAPAGGTDTQYF. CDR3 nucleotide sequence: TGCGCCAGCAGCTTGGCCCCAGCGGGGGGTACAGATACGCAGTATTTT.

The CDR3 DNA sequence: TGCGCCAGCAGCCCGCAAGGAGGGGCGCGGGAGACCCAGTACTTC. It is translated as CASSPQGGARETQYF. The chain couples TRBV5-1 to TRBJ2-5; TRBD2 might be the D (6 bases). Trimming pared 4 bases from V and 5 bases from J, leaving 18 bases between. The germline V gene has CDR1 SGHRS and CDR2 YFSETQ. The CDR3 consists of 15 residues. Looking up the rest from reference TRBV5-1 and TRBJ2-5 gives the full variable domain: KAGVTQTPRYLIKTRGQQVTLSCSPISGHRSVSWYQQTPGQGLQFLFEYFSETQRNKGNFPGRFSGRQFSNSRSEMNVSTLELGDSALYLCASSPQGGARETQYFGPGTRLLVL.

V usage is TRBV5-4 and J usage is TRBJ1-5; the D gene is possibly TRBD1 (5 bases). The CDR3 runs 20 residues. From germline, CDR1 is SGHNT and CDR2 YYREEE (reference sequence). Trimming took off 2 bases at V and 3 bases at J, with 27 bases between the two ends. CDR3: CASSFPEIPRQQILNQPQHF. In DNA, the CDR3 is TGTGCCAGCAGCTTTCCGGAAATTCCCCGACAGCAAATACTCAATCAGCCCCAGCATTTT.

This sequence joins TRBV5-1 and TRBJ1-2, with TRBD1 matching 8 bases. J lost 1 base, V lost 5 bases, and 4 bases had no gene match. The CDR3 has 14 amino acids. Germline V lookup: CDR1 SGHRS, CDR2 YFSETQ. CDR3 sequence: CASSITGGNYGYTF. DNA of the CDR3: TGCGCCAGCAGTATAACAGGGGGTAACTATGGCTACACCTTC.

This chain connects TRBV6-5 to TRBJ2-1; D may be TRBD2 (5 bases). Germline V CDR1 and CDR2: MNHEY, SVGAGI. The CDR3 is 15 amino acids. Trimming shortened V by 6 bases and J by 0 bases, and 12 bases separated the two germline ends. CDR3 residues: CASSRPGYSYNEQFF. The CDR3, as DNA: TGTGCCAGCAGCCGCCCGGGGTACTCCTACAATGAGCAGTTCTTC.

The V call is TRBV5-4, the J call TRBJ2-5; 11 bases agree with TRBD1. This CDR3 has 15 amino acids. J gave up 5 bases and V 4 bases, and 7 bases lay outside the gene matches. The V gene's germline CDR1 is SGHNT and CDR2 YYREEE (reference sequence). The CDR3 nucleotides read TGTGCCAGCAGCAAGCAGGACAGGGGGCAGGAGACCCAGTACTTC. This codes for CASSKQDRGQETQYF.

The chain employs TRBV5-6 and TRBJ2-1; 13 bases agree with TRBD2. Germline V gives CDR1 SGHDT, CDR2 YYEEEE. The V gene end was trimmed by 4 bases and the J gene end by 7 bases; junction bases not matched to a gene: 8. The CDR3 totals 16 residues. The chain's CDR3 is CASSRTSGSHVNEQFF. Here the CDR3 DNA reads TGTGCCAGCAGCCGGACTAGCGGGAGTCATGTAAATGAGCAGTTCTTC.

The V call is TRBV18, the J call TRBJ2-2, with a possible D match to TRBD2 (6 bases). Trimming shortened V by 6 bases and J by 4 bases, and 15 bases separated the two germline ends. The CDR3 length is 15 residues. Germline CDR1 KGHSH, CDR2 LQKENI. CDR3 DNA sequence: TGTGCCAGCTCGAACACGGGAGAGAGCACCGGGGAGCTGTTTTTT. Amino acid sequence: CASSNTGESTGELFF. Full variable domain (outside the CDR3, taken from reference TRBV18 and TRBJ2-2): NAGVMQNPRHLVRRRGQEARLRCSPMKGHSHVYWYRQLPEEGLKFMVYLQKENIIDESGMPKERFSAEFPKEGPSILRIQQVVRGDSAAYFCASSNTGESTGELFFGEGSRLTVL.

CDR3: CASSVVAGDYGYTF. CDR3 bases: TGTGCCAGCAGCGTAGTAGCAGGGGACTATGGCTACACCTTC. V and J are TRBV9 and TRBJ1-2; TRBD1 is a possible D gene (6 bases). The germline gives CDR1 SGDLS, CDR2 YYNGEE. V lost 0 bases and J lost 3, with 9 bases in between. This CDR3 region has 14 residues.

CDR3 nucleotides: TGTGCCAGCAGACAGGGAGTTCCTAACTATGGCTACACCTTC. Protein sequence: CASRQGVPNYGYTF. V gene TRBV6-5 combines with J gene TRBJ1-2; perhaps TRBD1 as D (6 bases). The CDR3 has 14 amino acids. Per the germline V gene, CDR1 is MNHEY and CDR2 is SVGAGI. The V end lost 6 bases, the J end lost 0 bases, and 11 bases lay between the germline ends.

In DNA, the CDR3 is TGTGCCAGTAGCGAGACAGGACACGATGGCTACACCTTC. This translates into CASSETGHDGYTF. The chain is built from TRBV19 and TRBJ1-2, with D perhaps TRBD1 (6 bases). CDR1 is LNHDA, CDR2 SQIVND, per germline (reference sequence). This CDR3 has 13 amino acids. V was trimmed by 6 bases and J by 6 bases, leaving 14 bases between them.

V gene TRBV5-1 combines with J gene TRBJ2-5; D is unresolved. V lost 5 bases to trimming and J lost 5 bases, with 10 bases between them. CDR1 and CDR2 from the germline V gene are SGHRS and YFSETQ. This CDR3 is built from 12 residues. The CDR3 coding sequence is TGCGCCAGCAGGCGCGTCGGGGAGACCCAGTACTTC. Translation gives CASRRVGETQYF.

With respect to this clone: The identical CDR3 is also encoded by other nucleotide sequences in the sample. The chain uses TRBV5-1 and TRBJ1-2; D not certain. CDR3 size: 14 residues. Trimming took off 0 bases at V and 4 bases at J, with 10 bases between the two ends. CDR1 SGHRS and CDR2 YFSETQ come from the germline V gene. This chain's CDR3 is CASSLAPRSYGYTF. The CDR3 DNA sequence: TGCGCCAGCAGCTTGGCCCCCAGAAGCTATGGCTACACCTTC.

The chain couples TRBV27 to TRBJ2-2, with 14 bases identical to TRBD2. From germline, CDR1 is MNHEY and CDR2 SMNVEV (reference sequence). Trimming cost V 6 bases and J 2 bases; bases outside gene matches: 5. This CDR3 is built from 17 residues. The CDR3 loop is CASRTGLAGGNTGELFF. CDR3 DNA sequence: TGTGCCAGCAGAACCGGACTAGCGGGAGGAAACACCGGGGAGCTGTTTTTT.

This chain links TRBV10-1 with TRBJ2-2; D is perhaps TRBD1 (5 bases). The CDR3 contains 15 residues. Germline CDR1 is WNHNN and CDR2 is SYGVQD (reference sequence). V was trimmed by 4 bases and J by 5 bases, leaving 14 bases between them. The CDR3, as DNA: TGCGCCAGCAGTGGGACACACTGCGTGACCGGGGAGCTGTTTTTT. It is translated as CASSGTHCVTGELFF.

CDR3 nucleotide sequence: TGCGCCACCAGCAAAGCGGGGGGAGGTGAGCAGTTCTTC. It encodes CATSKAGGGEQFF. This chain connects TRBV10-1 to TRBJ2-1, with 9 bases fitting TRBD2. Per germline, CDR1 WNHNN and CDR2 SYGVQD (reference sequence). The CDR3 spans 13 residues. With V trimmed by 10 bases and J by 9 bases, 10 bases remained unmatched.